This T cell receptor (beta chain) was sequenced during a study of T cells after yellow fever vaccination. Study in general: SMART-Seq v4 Ultra Low Input prepared the low-cell-number fractions.

TCRdb recomputed calls from the 5' RACE reads with MiXCR, one row per CDR3 protein. The table includes over 150,000 distinct CDR3 sequences, 6.2% detected once. Looked up from germline, CDR1 is KGHSH and CDR2 is LQKENI. This CDR3 contains 16 residues. The V end lost 2 bases, the J end lost 7 bases, and 20 bases lay between the germline ends. Study-level results: After the booster, 95% to 98% of CD4 and 88% of CD8 primary-response clones were re-detected. Only a minor proportion of clonotypes was detected across both CD4 and CD8 compartments.

This clonotype was recorded a few times. The antigen remains unidentified. The source material was CD4+ T cells sorted from PBMCs, sampled on the day of the first yellow fever vaccination. The V and J genes are TRBV18 and TRBJ2-5; tentative D call: TRBD1 (6 bases). The clonotype was recovered from a man in his late teens or twenties who received the YFV17D yellow fever vaccine. The CDR3, as DNA: TGTGCCAGCTCACCATCCACGGGACAACTTTGGGGGACCCAGTACTTC. Translating it yields CASSPSTGQLWGTQYF.